This T cell receptor (beta chain) was identified during a study of blood T cell repertoires in COVID-19. The ends were cut back, 8 bases at V and 6 bases at J, with 20 bases in the middle. Germline CDR1 WSHSY, CDR2 SAAADI. The CDR3 loop spans 15 amino acids. TCRdb keeps only in-frame clones here, not all; method: immunoSEQ multiplex PCR. This sample carries 250,000 to 350,000 clones, just under 90% of them seen once, and the ten largest clones take about 6%. This sequence originates from a woman aged 50 to 65 with COVID-19, enrolled during active disease. The sequenced sample consisted of peripheral blood. This chain connects TRBV10-2 to TRBJ2-1, with D possibly matching TRBD2 (6 bases). The CDR3 DNA reads as TGCGCCAGCCACCGTGGAGGGTCGAAAGGCAATGAGCAGTTCTTC. Translated, it gives CASHRGGSKGNEQFF.